These 10 T cell receptor beta chains share one sample of origin, sequenced in a study of shared clonotypes between healthy human individuals (dated by TCRdb to about 2020). Library prep was done by the immunoSEQ multiplex PCR assay. TCRdb's version of the immuneACCESS table is confined to in-frame rearrangements and falls short of the full clone set. An unresolved V gene accounts for under half of the shortfall where checked; the remainder is of unknown origin. The sample profile shows a few million clones; roughly 92% of them were found once. 0.3% to 0.4% of the sample is held by the ten biggest clonotypes. The material sequenced was naive CD4+ T cells from PBMCs. The label giving this sample's cell subset or site can be read as: CD45RA+ positively selected. The receptors come from a man between 18 and 35 years old in good health. Some clones in this sample may be carry-over from other donors' samples.

This rearrangement joins TRBV28 to TRBJ2-7; either TRBD1 or TRBD2 may fit D (5 bases each). The CDR3 is 14 amino acids. V was pared by 7 bases and J by 6 bases, with 19 bases between. From germline, CDR1 is MDHEN and CDR2 SYDVKM. In DNA form, the CDR3 reads TGTGCCAGCACCTGGGGGACGACGTTCCTCGAGCAGTACTTC. This gives the protein CASTWGTTFLEQYF. Based on the CDR3 plus reference TRBV28 and TRBJ2-7, the full variable domain is DVKVTQSSRYLVKRTGEKVFLECVQDMDHENMFWYRQDPGLGLRLIYFSYDVKMKEKGDIPEGYSVSREKKERFSLILESASTNQTSMYLCASTWGTTFLEQYFGPGTRLTVT.

This clone is a singleton in its sample. The V gene is TRBV6-1, the J gene TRBJ2-3; D is tentatively TRBD1 or TRBD2 (6 bases each). Germline CDR1 MNHNS, CDR2 SASEGT. This CDR3 region has 17 residues. Between the trimmed V and J ends, which lost 0 bases and 2 bases, there was a span of 15 bases. CDR3 protein: CASSEASRRGYTDTQYF. The CDR3 DNA reads as TGTGCCAGCAGTGAAGCTTCTCGGAGGGGGTACACAGATACGCAGTATTTT.

This chain joins TRBV5-4 and TRBJ2-5; D perhaps matches TRBD2 (6 bases). The V and J ends lost 6 bases and 4 bases respectively, with 19 bases between them. CDR1 SGHNT and CDR2 YYREEE come from the germline V gene (reference sequence). The length of the CDR3 is 15 residues. In nucleotides, the CDR3 is TGTGCCAGCAATAGTAGGGTGGGAGGTGGAGAGACCCAGTACTTC. The encoded protein is CASNSRVGGGETQYF.

The V and J genes are TRBV4-2 and TRBJ1-3; D remains ambiguous. V was shortened by 4 bases and J by 3 bases, with 4 bases between the two germline ends. Germline V gene sequence: CDR1 LGHNA, CDR2 YNFKEQ. The CDR3 sequence is 12 residues long. The CDR3 here is CASSLIGNTIYF. DNA for the CDR3: TGTGCCAGCAGCCTAATTGGAAACACCATATATTTT.

The chain joins TRBV25-1 to TRBJ2-7; D could derive from TRBD1 or TRBD2 (5 bases each). Germline CDR1 reads MGHDK; CDR2 reads SYGVNS. The CDR3 contains 11 residues. The germline V and J ends were trimmed by 8 bases and 7 bases, with 12 bases remaining between them. The CDR3 sequence: CASRLGAEQYF. The CDR3 nucleotides are TGTGCCAGCCGGCTCGGGGCGGAGCAGTACTTC.

V usage is TRBV5-1 and J usage is TRBJ2-3; possibly TRBD2 for D (6 bases). The CDR3 is made up of 14 amino acids. The germline gives CDR1 SGHRS, CDR2 YFSETQ. V lost 4 bases to trimming and J lost 6 bases, with 15 bases between them. The CDR3 sequence is CASSIGTREDTQYF. DNA for the CDR3: TGCGCCAGCAGCATCGGGACTCGGGAGGATACGCAGTATTTT.

The chain couples TRBV27 to TRBJ1-1; no firm D call. This CDR3 contains 15 residues. Between the trimmed V and J ends, which lost 3 bases and 0 bases, there was a span of 11 bases. Germline CDR1 is MNHEY and CDR2 is SMNVEV (reference sequence). The CDR3 DNA sequence: TGTGCCAGCAGTTTCTTGGTGACGGTGAACACTGAAGCTTTCTTT. Translated, it gives CASSFLVTVNTEAFF.

The V and J genes are TRBV2 and TRBJ1-2; 11 bases agree with TRBD1. V gave up 7 bases and J gave up 3 bases; unmatched junction bases: 4. This CDR3 is 14 amino acids long. Germline V gives CDR1 SNHLY, CDR2 FYNNEI. DNA of the CDR3: TGTGCCAGCATGGCGGGACAGGGGGACTATGGCTACACCTTC. This encodes CASMAGQGDYGYTF.

This chain uses TRBV5-6 with TRBJ1-4; tentative D call: TRBD1 (5 bases). V was trimmed by 2 bases and J by 8 bases, leaving 13 bases between them. The V gene's germline CDR1 is SGHDT and CDR2 YYEEEE. The CDR3 loop spans 14 amino acids. The CDR3 DNA follows: TGTGCCAGCAGCTTAGGGACCTTGAGGGAAAAACTGTTTTTT. This sequence encodes CASSLGTLREKLFF.

A single count supports this clone. The chain has TRBV6-1 and TRBJ2-1; D remains unclear. Germline assignment: CDR1 MNHNS and CDR2 SASEGT. This CDR3 is built from 14 residues. V was pared by 6 bases and J by 1 base, with 10 bases between. CDR3 coding DNA: TGTGCCAGCAGCGAGTCCTGGTCCTACAATGAGCAGTTCTTC. Residues: CASSESWSYNEQFF.